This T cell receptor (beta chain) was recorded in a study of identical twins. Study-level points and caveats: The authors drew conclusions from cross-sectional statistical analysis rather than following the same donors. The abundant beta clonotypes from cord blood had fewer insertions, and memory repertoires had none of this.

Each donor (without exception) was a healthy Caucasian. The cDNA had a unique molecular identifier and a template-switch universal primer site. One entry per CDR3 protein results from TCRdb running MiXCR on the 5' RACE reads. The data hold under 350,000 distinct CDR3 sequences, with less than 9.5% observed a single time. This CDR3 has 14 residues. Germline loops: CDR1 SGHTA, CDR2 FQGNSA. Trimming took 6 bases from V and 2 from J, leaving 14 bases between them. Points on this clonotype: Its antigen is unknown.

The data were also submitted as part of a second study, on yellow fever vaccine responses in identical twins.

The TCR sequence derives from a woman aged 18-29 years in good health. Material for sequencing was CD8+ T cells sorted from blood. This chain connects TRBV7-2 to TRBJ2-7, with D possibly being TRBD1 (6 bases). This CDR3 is CASRPTGTTYEQYF. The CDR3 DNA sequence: TGTGCCAGCAGACCAACCGGGACAACCTACGAGCAGTACTTC.